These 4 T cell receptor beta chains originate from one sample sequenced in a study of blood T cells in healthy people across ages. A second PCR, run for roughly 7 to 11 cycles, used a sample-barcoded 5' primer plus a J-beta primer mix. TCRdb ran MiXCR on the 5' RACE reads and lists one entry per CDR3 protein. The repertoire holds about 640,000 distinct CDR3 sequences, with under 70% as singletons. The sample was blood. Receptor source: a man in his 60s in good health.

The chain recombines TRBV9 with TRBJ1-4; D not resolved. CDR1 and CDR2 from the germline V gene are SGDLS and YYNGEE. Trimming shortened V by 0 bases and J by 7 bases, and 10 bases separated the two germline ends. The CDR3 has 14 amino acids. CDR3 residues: CASSVGPYPEKLFF. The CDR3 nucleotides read TGTGCCAGCAGCGTAGGACCCTACCCTGAAAAACTGTTTTTT. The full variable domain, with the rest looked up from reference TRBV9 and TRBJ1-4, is DSGVTQTPKHLITATGQRVTLRCSPRSGDLSVYWYQQSLDQGLQFLIQYYNGEERAKGNILERFSAQQFPDLHSELNLSSLELGDSALYFCASSVGPYPEKLFFGSGTQLSVL.

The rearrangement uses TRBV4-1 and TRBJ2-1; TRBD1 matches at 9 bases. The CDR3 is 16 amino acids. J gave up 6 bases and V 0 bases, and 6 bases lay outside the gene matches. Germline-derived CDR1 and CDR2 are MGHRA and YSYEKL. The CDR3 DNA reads TGCGCCAGCAGCCAAGAGGGACAGGGACCCTTCAATGAGCAGTTCTTC. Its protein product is CASSQEGQGPFNEQFF.

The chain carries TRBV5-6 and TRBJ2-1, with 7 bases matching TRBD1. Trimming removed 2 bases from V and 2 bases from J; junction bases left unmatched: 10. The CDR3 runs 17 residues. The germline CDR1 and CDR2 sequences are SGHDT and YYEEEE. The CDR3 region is CASSLLFRQGAYNEQFF. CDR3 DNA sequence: TGTGCCAGCAGCTTATTGTTTCGGCAGGGGGCCTACAATGAGCAGTTCTTC.

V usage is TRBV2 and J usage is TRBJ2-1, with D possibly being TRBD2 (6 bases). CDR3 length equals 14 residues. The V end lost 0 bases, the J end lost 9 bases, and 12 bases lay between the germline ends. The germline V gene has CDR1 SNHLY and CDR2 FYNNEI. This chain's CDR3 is CASSEASLASEQFF. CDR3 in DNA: TGTGCCAGCAGTGAAGCGTCCCTAGCGTCTGAGCAGTTCTTC.